This is a list of T cell receptor beta chains from one sample in a study of T cell repertoires in cytomegalovirus infection. TCRdb used MiXCR to reprocess the reads, holding one entry per CDR3 protein. The sample holds 250,000 to 300,000 distinct CDR3 sequences, approximately 9.2% seen once. Sequencing was done on a sample of PBMCs. Every receptor here comes from a human donor in good health (CMV status not recorded). Some clones in this sample may be carry-over from other donors' samples. Both conserved end residues are part of each CDR3. A D gene is named only where the DNA matches it firmly. For some rows the clone size is stated as once, few or many, or as a class when expanded; others skip it.

D gene	J gene	clone size	CDR3 length	V gene	CDR3 DNA	CDR3 protein
NA	TRBJ2-2	NA	11	TRBV29-1	TGCAGCGTTGAGAACACCGGGGAGCTGTTTTTT	CSVENTGELFF
TRBD1	TRBJ2-5	many	13	TRBV7-2	TGTGCCAGCAGCACGGACAGGGAAGAGACCCAGTACTTC	CASSTDREETQYF
TRBD2	TRBJ2-3	few	17	TRBV4-3	TGCGCCAGCAGCCAAGATGGGGCGGGGAGGGGCCCAGATACGCAGTATTTT	CASSQDGAGRGPDTQYF
NA	TRBJ1-1	NA	13	TRBV30	TGTGCCTGGAGCCTTAGGGGTAACACTGAAGCTTTCTTT	CAWSLRGNTEAFF
TRBD1	TRBJ1-2	NA	16	TRBV7-2	TGTGCCAGCTCCTTAGGGTCAGGGGGCGCAAACTATGGCTACACCTTC	CASSLGSGGANYGYTF
TRBD1	TRBJ2-7	many	19	TRBV28	TGTGCCAGCAGTCTACTGTTGGACAGGGGGCGCGCATCGTCCTACGAGCAGTACTTC	CASSLLLDRGRASSYEQYF
NA	TRBJ1-1	many	14	TRBV19	TGTGCCAGTAGTCCCTCGAGAGGGGGGACTGAAGCTTTCTTT	CASSPSRGGTEAFF
TRBD1	TRBJ2-7	many	16	TRBV7-8	TGTGCCAGCAGCCCAAACCGGGACAGGGGGCTCGACGAGCAGTACTTC	CASSPNRDRGLDEQYF
NA	TRBJ2-3	many	16	TRBV7-2	TGTGCCAGCAGCTTAGTCCTAGCGACTAGCACAGATACGCAGTATTTT	CASSLVLATSTDTQYF
NA	TRBJ1-4	many	12	TRBV7-6	TGTGCCAGCAGCTTAGACCCTGAAAAACTGTTTTTT	CASSLDPEKLFF